Described below is a single T cell receptor (beta chain) sequence and its context. One end of the junction fails to match germline, which may point to a read error. The germline V gene has CDR1 WSHSY and CDR2 SAAADI. This CDR3 comprises 15 residues. Patients had received no treatment of any kind before thyroid surgery. TCRdb re-analyzed the PCR reads using MiXCR. The table shows about 40,000 clones, with over 10% occurring only once. This sample was included in a study of metastatic and nonmetastatic thyroid tumors. Sequenced material: blood. The V gene is TRBV10-2, the J gene TRBJ2-7, with a possible D match to TRBD2 (5 bases). The clonotype comes from a female donor with papillary thyroid cancer or a benign thyroid nodule (not recorded which). Some clones in this sample may be carry-over from other donors' samples. CDR3 in DNA: TGCGCCAGAAGTGAGGGCAGTAGCGAACTTTACGAGCAGTACTTC. The encoded protein is CARSEGSSELYEQYF.